This is a list of T cell receptor beta chains from one sample in a study of T cells in narcolepsy. Measured with immunoSEQ multiplex PCR; TCRdb has only the in-frame clones, and not every one. This table has approximately 20,000 clones, around 90% appearing once. The specimen was CD45RA- memory CD4+ T cells from PBMCs. The receptors stem from a human donor with narcolepsy. Both conserved end residues are trimmed from each CDR3.

j_call: TRBJ2-7; v_call: TRBV6-4; cdr3_aa: ASRRDASSSYEQY
j_call: TRBJ1-2; v_call: TRBV7-7; cdr3_aa: ASIWRATTNYGYT
j_call: TRBJ1-5; v_call: TRBV14; cdr3_aa: ASSQGGRQPQH
j_call: TRBJ1-2; v_call: TRBV25-1; cdr3_aa: ASSEWGGYT
j_call: TRBJ2-1; v_call: TRBV19; cdr3_aa: ASSMGGLAGPYNEQF
j_call: TRBJ2-1; v_call: TRBV11-2; cdr3_aa: ASSSRGEVGWDEQF
j_call: TRBJ1-1; v_call: TRBV18; cdr3_aa: ASSPDRGLNTEAF
j_call: TRBJ2-7; v_call: TRBV29-1; cdr3_aa: SVGSRTGYEQY
j_call: TRBJ1-4; v_call: TRBV29-1; cdr3_aa: SVDLRGDEKLF
j_call: TRBJ2-5; v_call: TRBV29-1; cdr3_aa: SSCLAGGPWETQY
j_call: TRBJ1-2; v_call: TRBV6-6; cdr3_aa: ASSSQGDYGYT
j_call: TRBJ2-7; v_call: TRBV11-2; cdr3_aa: ASSSGTLGKTYEQY
j_call: TRBJ1-3; v_call: TRBV6-1; cdr3_aa: ASSEGRQGVGNTIY
j_call: TRBJ2-2; v_call: TRBV25-1; cdr3_aa: ASSLTGTNTGELF
j_call: TRBJ2-1; v_call: TRBV4-1; cdr3_aa: ASRRLDLGFGADEQF
j_call: TRBJ1-2; v_call: TRBV5-8; cdr3_aa: ASSLGDRPNYGYT